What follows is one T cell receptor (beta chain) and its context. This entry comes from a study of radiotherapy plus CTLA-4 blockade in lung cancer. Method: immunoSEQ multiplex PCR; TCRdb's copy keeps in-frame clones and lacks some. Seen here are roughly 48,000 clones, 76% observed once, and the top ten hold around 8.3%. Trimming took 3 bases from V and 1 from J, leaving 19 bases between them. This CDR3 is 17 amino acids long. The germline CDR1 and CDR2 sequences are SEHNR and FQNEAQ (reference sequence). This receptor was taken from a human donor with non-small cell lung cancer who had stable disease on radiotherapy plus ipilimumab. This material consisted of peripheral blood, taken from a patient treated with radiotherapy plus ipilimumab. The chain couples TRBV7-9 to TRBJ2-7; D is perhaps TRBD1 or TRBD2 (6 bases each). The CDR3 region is CASSLGVAGQLSYEQYF. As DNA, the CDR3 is TGTGCCAGCAGCTTGGGGGTGGCGGGACAACTGTCCTACGAGCAGTACTTC.